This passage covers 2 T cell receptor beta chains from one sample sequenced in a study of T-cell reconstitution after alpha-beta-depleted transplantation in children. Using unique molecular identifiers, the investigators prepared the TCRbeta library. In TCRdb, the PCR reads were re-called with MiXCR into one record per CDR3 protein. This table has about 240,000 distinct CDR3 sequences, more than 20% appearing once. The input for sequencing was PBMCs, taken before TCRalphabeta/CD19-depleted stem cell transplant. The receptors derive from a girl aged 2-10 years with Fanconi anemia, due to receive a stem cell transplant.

In DNA, the CDR3 is TGCAGTGCGCCCCCGGGACAGGACTACAATGAGCAGTTCTTC. This translates into CSAPPGQDYNEQFF. The chain joins TRBV20-1 to TRBJ2-1; TRBD1 matches 8 bases. This CDR3 comprises 14 residues. Germline V CDR1 and CDR2: DFQATT, SNEGSKA (reference sequence). The ends lost 6 bases at V and 3 bases at J; junction bases unmatched: 7.

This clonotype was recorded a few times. The CDR3 protein is CSAHGLALPYEQYF. The CDR3 DNA reads as TGCAGTGCTCACGGACTAGCGTTACCCTACGAGCAGTACTTC. The V call is TRBV20-1, the J call TRBJ2-7; 9 bases are shared with TRBD2. V shed 5 bases and J 2 bases; nucleotides not matched to a gene: 7. Germline V gene sequence: CDR1 DFQATT, CDR2 SNEGSKA (reference sequence). This CDR3 has 14 residues.